This T cell receptor beta chain was found in a study of Tregs in tolerant kidney transplant recipients. Looking at the study overall: The nonmyeloablative bone marrow transplants came from related graft donors, with transient mixed chimerism. The study, taken as a whole, reports: Biological reproducibility was not directly addressed, but technical replication error appeared minimal.

The table came from immunoSEQ multiplex PCR; TCRdb's copy has only in-frame clones and leaves some out. Of 7,000 to 9,000 clones in the sample, approximately 30% were seen once. FACS sorting followed an approximately 6-day coculture of CFSE-labeled recipient PBMCs with irradiated graft donor PBMCs. V was cut by 2 bases and J by 3 bases, with 7 bases left in between. The V gene's germline CDR1 is SSHAT and CDR2 FNYEAQ (reference sequence). There are 13 residues in the CDR3. Concerning this clone itself: The antigen remains undetermined.

This receptor was identified in a human patient who received a combined kidney and bone marrow transplant. V gene TRBV7-7 combines with J gene TRBJ2-5, with no clear D. The sequencing here drew on CD8+ T cells from blood cultured with allogeneic cells, taken before the transplant. CDR3 protein: CASSLRVKETQYF. CDR3 coding DNA: TGTGCCAGCAGCTTACGAGTAAAAGAGACCCAGTACTTC. Variable domain in full (rest from reference TRBV7-7 and TRBJ2-5): GAGVSQSPRYKVTKRGQDVTLRCDPISSHATLYWYQQALGQGPEFLTYFNYEAQPDKSGLPSDRFSAERPEGSISTLTIQRTEQRDSAMYRCASSLRVKETQYFGPGTRLLVL.